The TCR beta chain under discussion was sequenced for a study of CD8+ T cells in alopecia areata. Turning to the study itself: Treated patients were given 5 to 10 mg oral tofacitinib twice daily. After 6 to 18 months of tofacitinib, follow-up continued 6 months off drug. The study's findings and limits: Researchers report lesional scalp, most notably alopecia totalis/universalis, outstripped normal scalp in clonality.

The germline gives CDR1 SNHLY, CDR2 FYNNEI. The CDR3 extends over 14 amino acids. Trimming pared 3 bases from V and 0 bases from J, leaving 7 bases between. A note on this clone: Its specificity is not known.

Sorted populations comprised CD4+ and CD8+ T cells obtained from PBMCs. The sequencing template was cDNA reverse transcribed from extracted RNA. Profiling relied on immunoSEQ multiplex PCR, and the TCRdb table lists in-frame clones only, not all of them. The sample shows 100,000 to 150,000 clones, more than 40% of them seen only once. The TCR originated in a human donor with alopecia areata. The chain combines TRBV2 with TRBJ2-3; no definite D call. Sequenced here: CD8+ T cells sorted from blood, sampled at week 0. The CDR3 DNA reads TGTGCCAGCAGTGATCGGCCGAGCACAGATACGCAGTATTTT. Translated, it gives CASSDRPSTDTQYF. Variable domain in full (rest from reference TRBV2 and TRBJ2-3): EPEVTQTPSHQVTQMGQEVILRCVPISNHLYFYWYRQILGQKVEFLVSFYNNEISEKSEIFDDQFSVERPDGSNFTLKIRSTKLEDSAMYFCASSDRPSTDTQYFGPGTRLTVL.